This note documents a single T cell receptor beta chain sequence. Its antigen is still unknown. V was pared by 3 bases and J by 7 bases, with 14 bases between. CDR1 and CDR2 (germline): SGHDN, FVKESK. The length of the CDR3 is 14 residues. The data derive from a study of CD4 T cells in relation to SARS-CoV-2 and coronaviruses. Turning to the study itself: TCR beta CDR3s were sequenced after roughly 10-day antigen culture of PBMCs.

Unexposed donor CD4+ T cells date from 2011-2018, before the COVID-19 pandemic. Isolation of CD4+ T cells took place after around 11 days in culture. Testing used SARS-CoV-2 S/N and four cold-coronavirus spikes on unexposed-donor CD4+ T cells, cells permitting. On days 3 and 7, cultures got half fresh IL-2 medium. This table comes from immunoSEQ multiplex PCR, and its TCRdb copy is limited to in-frame clones, with some not included. The sample has about 26,000 clones, 75% seen once. V gene TRBV14 combines with J gene TRBJ2-3; D could derive from TRBD1 or TRBD2 (5 bases each). The material sequenced was CD4+ T cells from PBMCs, cultured in vitro. This TCR was sampled from a human donor in good health. The CDR3 DNA reads as TGTGCCAGCAGCCAGATATGGGGGAAAAATACGCAGTATTTT. Amino acids: CASSQIWGKNTQYF.